A single sample gave rise to the 29 T cell receptor beta chains below, sequenced in a study of blood T cell repertoires in COVID-19. Measured with immunoSEQ multiplex PCR; TCRdb has only the in-frame clones, and not every one. The sample records nearly 110,000 clones, 84% being singletons. Sequencing used peripheral blood. The receptors stem from a human donor in a cohort sampled during active COVID-19.

The rearrangement joins TRBV29-1 to TRBJ2-7; possible D gene TRBD2, 6 bases. CDR3 length: 13 amino acids. CDR1 is SQVTM and CDR2 is ANQGSEA in the germline V gene. Deletions cut 4 bases from V and 3 bases from J, with 13 bases between. This chain's CDR3 is CSVASGHYYEQYV. The DNA for the CDR3 is TGCAGCGTTGCCAGCGGGCACTACTACGAGCAGTACGTC.

This chain connects TRBV5-1 to TRBJ2-7; possibly TRBD2 for D (6 bases). V was clipped by 2 bases and J by 3 bases, with 12 bases between them. The V gene's germline CDR1 is SGHRS and CDR2 YFSETQ. This CDR3 has 14 amino acids. CDR3 bases: TGCGCCAGCAGCTTAAACGGGGGTGGCTACGAGCAGTACGTC. Translation gives CASSLNGGGYEQYV.

The V and J genes are TRBV5-1 and TRBJ1-1; D perhaps matches TRBD1 (6 bases). Germline CDR1 and CDR2: SGHRS and YFSETQ. The germline V and J ends were trimmed by 5 bases and 0 bases, with 17 bases remaining between them. This CDR3 is 16 amino acids long. The CDR3 nucleotides are TGCGCCAGCAGTATTCTCAAAGGGGACATGAACACTGAAGCTTTCTTT. Translation: CASSILKGDMNTEAFF.

J is TRBJ1-2 and V is TRBV21-1; TRBD1 reflects the table's D call only, with no check against the DNA. TRBV21-1 is deemed a pseudogene. The CDR3 consists of 17 residues. The CDR3 region has the DNA TGTGCCAGCAGCAAAGGGTCACGGGACAGGGGTAACTATGGCTACACCTTC. It specifies CASSKGSRDRGNYGYTF.

This clone was detected a few times. V usage is TRBV10-3 and J usage is TRBJ2-1; D is possibly TRBD2 (6 bases). V dropped 6 bases and J dropped 6 bases, with 18 bases sitting between them. The CDR3 spans 15 residues. CDR1 and CDR2 (germline): ENHRY, SYGVKD. CDR3 residues: CAISQGNMGGNEQFF. The DNA of the CDR3 is TGTGCCATCAGCCAGGGAAACATGGGAGGCAATGAGCAGTTCTTC.

This rearrangement joins TRBV9 to TRBJ2-1, with TRBD1 identical over 8 bases. The length of the CDR3 is 15 residues. V lost 4 bases to trimming and J lost 7 bases; unmatched junction nucleotides: 10. Germline V CDR1 and CDR2: SGDLS, YYNGEE. The CDR3 bases are TGTGCCAGCAGCCCGGTACGGACAGGGAATAATGAGCAGTTCTTC. Translation gives CASSPVRTGNNEQFF.

The chain is built from TRBV25-1 and TRBJ2-1; D is ambiguous. V gave up 4 bases and J gave up 8 bases, with 9 bases separating them. Germline CDR1 and CDR2: MGHDK and SYGVNS. This CDR3 has 12 amino acids. The CDR3 loop is CASSGLGDEQFF. CDR3 bases: TGTGCCAGCAGTGGCCTAGGCGATGAGCAGTTCTTC.

The genes are TRBV9 and TRBJ2-7; 8 nucleotides agree with TRBD1. Trimming cost V 0 bases and J 1 base; bases outside gene matches: 3. The CDR3 has 15 amino acids. Germline CDR1 is SGDLS and CDR2 is YYNGEE. The CDR3 DNA is TGTGCCAGCAGCGTAGGCGGACAGGGATCCTACGAGCAGTACTTC. Translating gives CASSVGGQGSYEQYF.

This clone was observed a single time. The chain recombines TRBV12-5 with TRBJ2-3, with 8 bases aligning to TRBD2. There are 16 residues in the CDR3. V lost 5 bases and J lost 5; bases outside the gene matches: 12. Germline V lookup: CDR1 LGHNT, CDR2 FRNRAP. The CDR3 coding sequence is TGTGCTAGTGGTCCCGACAGCGGGAGTGTGGTAGATACGCAGTATTTT. This codes for CASGPDSGSVVDTQYF. The full variable domain, completed using reference TRBV12-5 and TRBJ2-3, is DARVTQTPRHKVTEMGQEVTMRCQPILGHNTVFWYRQTMMQGLELLAYFRNRAPLDDSGMPKDRFSAEMPDATLATLKIQPSEPRDSAVYFCASGPDSGSVVDTQYFGPGTRLTVL.

This clone has more than one count but fewer than ten. This rearrangement joins TRBV28 to TRBJ1-2, with TRBD1 as a possible D gene (6 bases). V lost 1 base, J lost 8 bases, and 8 bases lay in between. The CDR3 runs 12 residues. Germline assignment: CDR1 MDHEN and CDR2 SYDVKM. The CDR3 region is CASSLYRVGYTF. CDR3 DNA sequence: TGTGCCAGCAGTTTATACAGGGTAGGCTACACCTTC.

The rearrangement links TRBV18 to TRBJ2-1; TRBD2 aligns across 10 bases. J gave up 4 bases and V 2 bases, and 11 bases lay outside the gene matches. This CDR3 region has 18 residues. Germline CDR1 is KGHSH and CDR2 is LQKENI. The CDR3 DNA is TGTGCCAGCTCACCATTGCAAGGCGGACTAGCGGATTACAATGAGCAGTTCTTC. Translating it yields CASSPLQGGLADYNEQFF. Full variable domain (remainder filled in from reference TRBV18 and TRBJ2-1): NAGVMQNPRHLVRRRGQEARLRCSPMKGHSHVYWYRQLPEEGLKFMVYLQKENIIDESGMPKERFSAEFPKEGPSILRIQQVVRGDSAAYFCASSPLQGGLADYNEQFFGPGTRLTVL.

This clone occurred a few times. This chain joins TRBV7-9 and TRBJ1-3; unclear D gene. The CDR3 is 14 residues long. Trimming took off 5 bases at V and 4 bases at J, with 12 bases between the two ends. CDR1 is SEHNR, CDR2 FQNEAQ, per germline (reference sequence). In DNA form, the CDR3 reads TGTGCCAGCAGCCGCGACGGGATAGGAAACACCATATATTTT. Translated: CASSRDGIGNTIYF.

This chain joins TRBV10-1 and TRBJ2-7; 7 positions match TRBD2. Trimming took 6 bases from V and 2 from J; bases not matched to a gene: 10. Germline-derived CDR1 and CDR2 are WNHNN and SYGVQD (reference sequence). The CDR3 length is 15 residues. CDR3 amino acids: CASRAPGGNTYEQYF. DNA for the CDR3: TGCGCCAGCAGAGCTCCGGGGGGTAACACCTACGAGCAGTACTTC.

The chain links TRBV5-1 to TRBJ2-3; 10 bases are shared with TRBD2. This CDR3 has 16 amino acids. J lost 5 bases, V lost 4 bases, and 10 bases had no gene match. Germline V gene sequence: CDR1 SGHRS, CDR2 YFSETQ. CDR3: CASSGGLAGVGDTQYF. The CDR3 DNA follows: TGCGCCAGCAGCGGAGGCCTAGCGGGAGTGGGAGATACGCAGTATTTT.

This chain uses TRBV6-5 with TRBJ1-2, with a weak D call TRBD1 (6 bases). Trimming removed 8 bases from V and 5 bases from J, with 18 bases in between. Looked up from germline, CDR1 is MNHEY and CDR2 is SVGAGI. The CDR3 has 14 amino acids. The CDR3 spells CASVGVAGAYGYTF. The DNA for the CDR3 is TGTGCCAGCGTGGGGGTGGCAGGGGCATATGGCTACACCTTC.

CDR3 sequence reads: CASSLGQKQETQYF. The CDR3 DNA follows: TGTGCCAGCAGCTTAGGACAGAAACAAGAGACCCAGTACTTC. This chain links TRBV7-3 with TRBJ2-5, with D possibly TRBD1 on 6 matching bases. From germline, CDR1 is SGHTA and CDR2 FQGTGA. Deletions cut 2 bases from V and 2 bases from J, with 9 bases between. The CDR3 totals 14 residues.

Details on this clone: Sequence at one end of the junction differs from germline and may be a read error. The chain combines TRBV3-1 (or the pseudogene TRBV3-2) with TRBJ2-1, with D tentatively TRBD2 (5 bases). Germline V gives CDR1 LGHDT, CDR2 YNNKEL (reference sequence). The CDR3 is 11 amino acids. DNA for the CDR3: TGTGCCAGCACCCAAGGACTTGAGCAGTTCTTC. Protein sequence: CASTQGLEQFF.

This clone was counted only a few times. The chain joins TRBV3-1 (or the pseudogene TRBV3-2) to TRBJ1-5; 9 nucleotides agree with TRBD1. V lost 2 bases to trimming and J lost 5 bases; unmatched junction nucleotides: 10. The CDR3 is made up of 17 amino acids. Germline V gene lookup returns CDR1 LGHDT and CDR2 YNNKEL (reference sequence). As DNA, the CDR3 is TGTGCCAGCAGCCAATCGTGGACAGGGGCCCGGGATCAGCCCCAGCATTTT. Translation: CASSQSWTGARDQPQHF.

The chain links TRBV7-8 to TRBJ1-2; D is uncertain. Germline values: CDR1 SGHVS, CDR2 FQNEAQ. The CDR3 sequence is 13 residues long. Trimming removed 5 bases at V and 2 bases at J, with 9 bases between. The CDR3 loop is CASSRRGNYGYTF. In DNA form, the CDR3 reads TGTGCCAGCAGCCGACGGGGAAACTATGGCTACACCTTC.

The chain couples TRBV7-9 to TRBJ1-1; D might be TRBD1 (6 bases). This CDR3 region has 15 residues. V was clipped by 1 base and J by 5 bases, with 14 bases between them. Germline CDR1 and CDR2: SEHNR and FQNEAQ (reference sequence). CDR3 bases: TGTGCCAGCAGCTTAGGGGTCAGGGGAGGGACTGAAGCTTTCTTT. The encoded protein is CASSLGVRGGTEAFF.

The rearrangement uses TRBV7-9 and TRBJ2-2; the D is unclear. Germline V gene sequence: CDR1 SEHNR, CDR2 FQNEAQ (reference sequence). The CDR3 is 15 residues long. Trimming stripped 3 bases from V and 2 bases from J, with 10 bases between. CDR3 DNA: TGTGCCAGCAGCTTGGTTCTGGGCAACACCGGGGAGCTGTTTTTT. Residues: CASSLVLGNTGELFF.

The chain has TRBV18 and TRBJ2-3; 10 bases match TRBD2. The germline V gene has CDR1 KGHSH and CDR2 LQKENI. Trimming took 5 bases from V and 9 from J; bases not matched to a gene: 14. The CDR3 length is 16 residues. The chain's CDR3 is CASSASLAGVSGTQYF. The CDR3 nucleotides read TGTGCCAGCTCAGCGAGCCTAGCGGGAGTCTCTGGAACGCAGTATTTT. Drawing the rest from reference TRBV18 and TRBJ2-3, the complete variable domain is NAGVMQNPRHLVRRRGQEARLRCSPMKGHSHVYWYRQLPEEGLKFMVYLQKENIIDESGMPKERFSAEFPKEGPSILRIQQVVRGDSAAYFCASSASLAGVSGTQYFGPGTRLTVL.

This clone was detected a few times. V is TRBV24-1 and J is TRBJ2-2; no definite D call. V dropped 6 bases and J dropped 7 bases, with 17 bases sitting between them. Germline CDR1 and CDR2: KGHDR and SFDVKD. The CDR3 contains 15 residues. The CDR3 bases are TGTGCCACCAGTAACCCAGGTTCTCCCCTCGGGGAGCTGTTTTTT. Translating it yields CATSNPGSPLGELFF.

The gene calls are TRBV7-2 and TRBJ2-1, with TRBD2 matching 10 bases. The germline V gene has CDR1 SGHTA and CDR2 FQGNSA. V was pared by 1 base and J by 8 bases, with 5 bases of the junction left unmatched. The CDR3 is 15 residues long. In nucleotides, the CDR3 is TGTGCCAGCAGCTTAGTTGGAGCGGGAGGGTATGAGCAGTTCTTC. Translation: CASSLVGAGGYEQFF.

The chain uses TRBV6-1 and TRBJ2-5, with 8 bases fitting TRBD1. Germline V gene lookup returns CDR1 MNHNS and CDR2 SASEGT. The CDR3 runs 13 residues. Trimming cost V 3 bases and J 7 bases; bases outside gene matches: 4. In DNA, the CDR3 is TGTGCCAGCAGTGACGGACAGGGCGGGACCCAGTACTTC. Protein product: CASSDGQGGTQYF.

This clone has a single count. The chain combines TRBV7-6 with TRBJ2-1; D remains unclear. There are 15 residues in the CDR3. Per germline, CDR1 SGHVS and CDR2 FNYEAQ. V shed 5 bases and J shed 6 bases, with 17 bases lying between them. Here the CDR3 DNA reads TGTGCCAGCAGCGACACACCCCTCAACGGCAATGAGCAGTTCTTC. This sequence encodes CASSDTPLNGNEQFF.

The chain is built from TRBV7-2 and TRBJ2-6; 12 nucleotides agree with TRBD1. Trimming took 0 bases from V and 0 from J; bases not matched to a gene: 6. Looked up from germline, CDR1 is SGHTA and CDR2 is FQGNSA. CDR3 length: 20 amino acids. CDR3 region: CASSLAGQGATHSGANVLTF. The DNA for the CDR3 is TGTGCCAGCAGCTTAGCGGGACAGGGGGCAACCCACTCTGGGGCCAACGTCCTGACTTTC.

This clone was seen once. J is TRBJ1-4 and V is TRBV27; the D gene is possibly TRBD1 (5 bases). The V and J ends lost 8 bases and 0 bases respectively, with 13 bases between them. CDR1 and CDR2 from the germline V gene are MNHEY and SMNVEV (reference sequence). This CDR3 spans 15 amino acids. The DNA for the CDR3 is TGTGCCAGCCGACCCGGGGGGGCAACTAATGAAAAACTGTTTTTT. It specifies CASRPGGATNEKLFF.

A note on this clone: In the same sample, other DNA sequences code for this CDR3. This chain connects TRBV3-1 (or the pseudogene TRBV3-2) to TRBJ2-1, with TRBD2 identical over 14 bases. The CDR3 covers 16 residues. CDR1 LGHDT and CDR2 YNNKEL come from the germline V gene (reference sequence). The ends lost 1 base at V and 7 bases at J; junction bases unmatched: 3. CDR3 in amino acids: CASSQAGTSGSNEQFF. The CDR3 nucleotides are TGTGCCAGCAGCCAAGCCGGGACTAGCGGGAGTAATGAGCAGTTCTTC.